A few counts support the clone carrying this TCR beta chain. No antigen is known for it. These data originate in a study of cytomegalovirus exposure and HLA in healthy donors. The PCR made use of 60 Vbeta and 13 Jbeta primers. Profiled with immunoSEQ multiplex PCR; TCRdb holds only in-frame clones, not every one. The sample holds around 150,000 clones, 60% to 70% seen once. Germline CDR1 reads LNHDA; CDR2 reads SQIVND (reference sequence). The ends lost 6 bases at V and 7 bases at J; junction bases unmatched: 15. The CDR3 is 16 residues long. Study-wide results and limits: Some public TCRs appeared in many individuals, while most sequences were rare. A later analysis linked a missense DCLRE1C variant to TCR beta V- and J-gene trimming.

The chain links TRBV19 to TRBJ2-1; TRBD2 agrees at 7 bases. The sequencing sample was made of PBMCs. The sequence came from a woman aged 60 to 75 in good health and CMV-seropositive. CDR3 protein: CASSRTSAGDNNEQFF. Written as DNA, the CDR3 is TGTGCCAGTAGCAGAACTAGCGCGGGAGATAATAATGAGCAGTTCTTC. The variable domain in full, completed from reference TRBV19 and TRBJ2-1, reads DGGITQSPKYLFRKEGQNVTLSCEQNLNHDAMYWYRQDPGQGLRLIYYSQIVNDFQKGDIAEGYSVSREKKESFPLTVTSAQKNPTAFYLCASSRTSAGDNNEQFFGPGTRLTVL.